The T cell receptor beta chain under discussion was sequenced for a study of T cells after posttransplantation cyclophosphamide. The assay was immunoSEQ multiplex PCR, and TCRdb's table has in-frame clones only and misses some. The sample has 3,000 to 4,000 clones; about 62% are singletons. The V end lost 4 bases, the J end lost 6 bases, and 10 bases lay between the germline ends. Germline loops: CDR1 MNHNS, CDR2 SASEGT. The CDR3 runs to 14 residues. The rearrangement uses TRBV6-1 and TRBJ1-6; unclear D gene. This clonotype was obtained from a man in his thirties or forties in good health and a related stem cell transplant donor. The source material was memory CD8+ T cells sorted from blood. The DNA of the CDR3 is TGTGCCAGCAGTGTGGCAGAAGTTAATTCACCCCTCCACTTT. Amino acid sequence: CASSVAEVNSPLHF.